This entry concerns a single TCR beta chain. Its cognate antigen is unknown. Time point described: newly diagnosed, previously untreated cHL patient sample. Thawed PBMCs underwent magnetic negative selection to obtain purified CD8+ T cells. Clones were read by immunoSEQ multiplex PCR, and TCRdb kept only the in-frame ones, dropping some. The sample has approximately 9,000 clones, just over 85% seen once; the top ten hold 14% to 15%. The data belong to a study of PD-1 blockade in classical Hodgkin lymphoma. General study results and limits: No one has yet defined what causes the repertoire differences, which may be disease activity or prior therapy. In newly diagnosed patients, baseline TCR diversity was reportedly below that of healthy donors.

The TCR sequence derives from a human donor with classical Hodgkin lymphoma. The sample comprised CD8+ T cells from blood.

Here the CDR3 DNA reads TGTGCCAGCAGTGAGCGGGGGTACAATGAGCAGTTCTTC. Translation gives CASSERGYNEQFF. The chain uses TRBV6-1 and TRBJ2-1; 7 bases map to TRBD2. The germline V gene encodes CDR1 MNHNS and CDR2 SASEGT. The CDR3 sequence is 13 residues long. V lost 3 bases and J lost 4; bases outside the gene matches: 0.